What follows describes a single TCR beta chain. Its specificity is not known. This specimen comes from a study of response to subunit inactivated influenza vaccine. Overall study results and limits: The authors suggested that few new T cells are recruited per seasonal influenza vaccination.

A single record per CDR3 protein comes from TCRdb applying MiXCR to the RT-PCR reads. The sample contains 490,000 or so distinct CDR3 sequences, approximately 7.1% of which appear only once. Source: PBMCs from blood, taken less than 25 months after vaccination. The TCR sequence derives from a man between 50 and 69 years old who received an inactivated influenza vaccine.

Written as DNA, the CDR3 is TGCGCCAGCAGCCAAGTGCCGGGGCCCTATGGCTACACCTTC. It specifies CASSQVPGPYGYTF. This chain uses TRBV4-1 with TRBJ1-2; maybe TRBD1 (5 bases). Germline V gene data show CDR1 as MGHRA and CDR2 as YSYEKL. The CDR3 sequence is 14 residues long. Trimming pared 1 base from V and 4 bases from J, leaving 10 bases between.